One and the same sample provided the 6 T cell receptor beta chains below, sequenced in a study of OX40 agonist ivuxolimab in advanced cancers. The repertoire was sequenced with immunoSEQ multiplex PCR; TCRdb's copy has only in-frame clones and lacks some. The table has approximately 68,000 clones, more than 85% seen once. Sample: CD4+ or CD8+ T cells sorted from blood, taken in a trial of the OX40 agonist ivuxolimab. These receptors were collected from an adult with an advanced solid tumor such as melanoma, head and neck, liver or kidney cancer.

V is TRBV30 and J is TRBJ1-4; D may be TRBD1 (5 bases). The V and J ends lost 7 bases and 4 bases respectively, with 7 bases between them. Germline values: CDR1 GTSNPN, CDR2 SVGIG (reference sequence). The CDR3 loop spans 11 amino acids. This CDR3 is CASGGNEKLFF. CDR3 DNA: TGTGCCTCCGGGGGTAATGAAAAACTGTTTTTT.

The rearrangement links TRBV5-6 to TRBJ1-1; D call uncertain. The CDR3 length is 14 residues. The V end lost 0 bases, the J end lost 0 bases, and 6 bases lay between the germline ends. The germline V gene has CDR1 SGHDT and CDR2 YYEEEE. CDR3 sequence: CASSLVGLNTEAFF. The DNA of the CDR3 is TGTGCCAGCAGCTTGGTCGGCCTGAACACTGAAGCTTTCTTT.

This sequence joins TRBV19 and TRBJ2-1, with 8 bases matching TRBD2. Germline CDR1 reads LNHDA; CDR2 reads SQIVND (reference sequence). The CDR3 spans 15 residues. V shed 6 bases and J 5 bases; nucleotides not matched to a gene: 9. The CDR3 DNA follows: TGTGCCAGTAGCCGCCCCGGGACTAGAGACAATGAGCAGTTCTTC. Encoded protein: CASSRPGTRDNEQFF.

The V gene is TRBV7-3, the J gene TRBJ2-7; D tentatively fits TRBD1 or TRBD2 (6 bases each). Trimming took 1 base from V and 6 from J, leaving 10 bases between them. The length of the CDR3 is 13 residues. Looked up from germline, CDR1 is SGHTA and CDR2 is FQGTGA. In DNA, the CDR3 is TGTGCCAGCAGCTTAAGGTGGGGGGCCGAGCAGTACTTC. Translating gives CASSLRWGAEQYF. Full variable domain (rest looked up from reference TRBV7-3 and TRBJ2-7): GAGVSQTPSNKVTEKGKYVELRCDPISGHTALYWYRQSLGQGPEFLIYFQGTGAADDSGLPNDRFFAVRPEGSVSTLKIQRTERGDSAVYLCASSLRWGAEQYFGPGTRLTVT.

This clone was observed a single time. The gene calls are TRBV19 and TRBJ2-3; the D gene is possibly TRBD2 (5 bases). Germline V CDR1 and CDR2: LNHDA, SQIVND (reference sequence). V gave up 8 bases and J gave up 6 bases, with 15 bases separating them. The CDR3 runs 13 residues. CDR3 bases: TGTGCCAGTCCCGGGGAGAGTAGGGATACGCAGTATTTT. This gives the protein CASPGESRDTQYF.

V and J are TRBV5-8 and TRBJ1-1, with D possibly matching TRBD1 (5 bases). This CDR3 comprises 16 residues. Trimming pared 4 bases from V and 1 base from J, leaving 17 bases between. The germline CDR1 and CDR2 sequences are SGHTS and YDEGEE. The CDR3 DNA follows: TGTGCCAGCAGCCCGATACGGGGCTCCCCGAACACTGAAGCTTTCTTT. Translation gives CASSPIRGSPNTEAFF.